One and the same sample provided the 24 T cell receptor beta chains below, sequenced in a study of cytomegalovirus exposure and HLA in healthy donors. TCRdb keeps only in-frame clones here, not all; method: immunoSEQ multiplex PCR. The table lists some 200,000 clones, approximately 86% of them singletons. Sequencing used PBMCs. Receptors originate from a young man in good health and CMV-seropositive.

The CDR3: CASSLGDGGTSGNTIYF. CDR3 in DNA: TGTGCCAGCAGCTTAGGGGATGGGGGGACATCTGGAAACACCATATATTTT. V usage is TRBV7-9 and J usage is TRBJ1-3; possibly TRBD1 for D (6 bases). The CDR3 is 17 amino acids. Between the trimmed V and J ends, which lost 1 base and 1 base, there was a span of 14 bases. Germline CDR1 and CDR2: SEHNR and FQNEAQ (reference sequence).

The rearrangement links TRBV2 to TRBJ1-6; possibly TRBD1 for D (5 bases). The ends were cut back, 2 bases at V and 9 bases at J, with 11 bases in the middle. Germline V gives CDR1 SNHLY, CDR2 FYNNEI. The CDR3 contains 14 residues. In nucleotides, the CDR3 is TGTGCCAGCAGTGAAAGGGGTATGGGTTCACCCCTCCACTTT. Amino acids: CASSERGMGSPLHF.

This sequence joins TRBV6-4 and TRBJ2-2, with D perhaps TRBD2 (6 bases). This CDR3 is 13 amino acids long. V was shortened by 2 bases and J by 5 bases, with 6 bases between the two germline ends. Germline CDR1 is MRHNA and CDR2 is SNTAGT. The CDR3 is CASSDRETGELFF. DNA for the CDR3: TGTGCCAGCAGTGACCGGGAGACCGGGGAGCTGTTTTTT.

The chain recombines TRBV10-3 with TRBJ2-7, with TRBD2 matching 9 bases. Germline CDR1 ENHRY, CDR2 SYGVKD. V was clipped by 6 bases and J by 2 bases; unmatched bases: 5. The CDR3 consists of 14 residues. CDR3 coding DNA: TGTGCCATCAGGCCGGGACTAGCTACCTACGAGCAGTACTTC. The encoded protein is CAIRPGLATYEQYF.

This chain uses TRBV7-8 with TRBJ2-5; no clear D. Trimming stripped 8 bases from V and 5 bases from J, with 12 bases between. CDR1 is SGHVS, CDR2 FQNEAQ, per germline. This CDR3 contains 12 residues. DNA of the CDR3: TGTGCCAGCGCCCGCCCCGCCGAGACCCAGTACTTC. As protein: CASARPAETQYF.

The rearrangement links TRBV5-1 to TRBJ2-7; 9 bases match TRBD1. Germline V gene lookup returns CDR1 SGHRS and CDR2 YFSETQ. The CDR3 is 14 amino acids. Germline trimming cut 0 bases from V and 5 bases from J; bases unmatched to any gene: 3. The CDR3 coding sequence is TGCGCCAGCAGCTTGGGAGGGACAGGGAACGAGCAGTACTTC. This sequence encodes CASSLGGTGNEQYF.

The CDR3 is CASSPPRGEGYEQYF. The CDR3 nucleotides read TGTGCCAGCAGCCCTCCTAGGGGAGAGGGGTACGAGCAGTACTTC. The gene calls are TRBV9 and TRBJ2-7; D may correspond to TRBD1 or TRBD2 (5 bases each). The V end lost 4 bases, the J end lost 4 bases, and 18 bases lay between the germline ends. Germline V gives CDR1 SGDLS, CDR2 YYNGEE. The CDR3 has 15 amino acids.

The chain couples TRBV7-3 to TRBJ1-1; a possible D gene is TRBD1 (6 bases). V dropped 4 bases and J dropped 6 bases, with 12 bases sitting between them. The length of the CDR3 is 13 residues. In germline, CDR1 is SGHTA, CDR2 FQGTGA. CDR3 DNA sequence: TGTGCCAGCAGCTCGGCGGGGGCTGCTGAAGCTTTCTTT. Translated: CASSSAGAAEAFF.

The rearrangement links TRBV29-1 to TRBJ2-5, with D unclear. Germline CDR1 is SQVTM and CDR2 is ANQGSEA. The ends were cut back, 0 bases at V and 0 bases at J, with 17 bases in the middle. The CDR3 covers 17 residues. CDR3 nucleotide sequence: TGCAGCGTTGAAGATCGCGACTGGCGCCCGGACCAAGAGACCCAGTACTTC. Translation: CSVEDRDWRPDQETQYF.

This clone was seen a few times. This chain joins TRBV5-4 and TRBJ1-2; D unresolved. The CDR3 runs to 14 residues. Germline V gives CDR1 SGHNT, CDR2 YYREEE (reference sequence). The ends were cut back, 4 bases at V and 3 bases at J, with 13 bases in the middle. The CDR3: CASSPEGVYYGYTF. Here the CDR3 DNA reads TGTGCCAGCAGCCCGGAGGGAGTTTACTATGGCTACACCTTC.

As to this clone: One end of the junction fails to match germline, which may point to a read error. The rearrangement uses TRBV9 and TRBJ1-2; a possible D gene is TRBD1 (5 bases). The germline gives CDR1 SGDLS, CDR2 YYNGEE. The CDR3 is 11 residues long. The CDR3 reads CASSVAWGMAF. In DNA, the CDR3 is TGTGCCAGCAGCGTAGCGTGGGGGATGGCCTTC.

The chain joins TRBV7-9 to TRBJ2-7; D is ambiguous. This CDR3 region has 14 residues. CDR1 SEHNR and CDR2 FQNEAQ come from the germline V gene (reference sequence). Trimming took 4 bases from V and 3 from J, leaving 13 bases between them. The CDR3 region has the DNA TGTGCCAGCAGCTCCAGTGGGCCCCTCTACGAGCAGTACTTC. This translates into CASSSSGPLYEQYF. Variable domain in full (rest from reference TRBV7-9 and TRBJ2-7): DTGVSQNPRHKITKRGQNVTFRCDPISEHNRLYWYRQTLGQGPEFLTYFQNEAQLEKSRLLSDRFSAERPKGSFSTLEIQRTEQGDSAMYLCASSSSGPLYEQYFGPGTRLTVT.

This clone was counted once. In DNA form, the CDR3 reads TGTGCCAGCAGTTTTCGGGTAACTGGGGCCAACGTCCTGACTTTC. Its protein is CASSFRVTGANVLTF. The chain recombines TRBV27 with TRBJ2-6, with D unclear. In germline, CDR1 is MNHEY, CDR2 SMNVEV (reference sequence). The CDR3 is 15 residues long. V lost 3 bases and J 2 bases, leaving 8 bases between the germline ends.

The count of this clone is one. The chain links TRBV4-1 to TRBJ1-5; D is perhaps TRBD1 (6 bases). This CDR3 region has 14 residues. Germline V lookup: CDR1 MGHRA, CDR2 YSYEKL. V was trimmed by 6 bases and J by 3 bases, leaving 12 bases between them. The CDR3 bases are TGCGCCAGCAGTAATGGACAGCACAATCAGCCCCAGCATTTT. It is translated as CASSNGQHNQPQHF.

The V and J genes are TRBV7-3 and TRBJ2-1; D gene unclear. Per germline, CDR1 SGHTA and CDR2 FQGTGA. V was cut by 5 bases and J by 7 bases, with 15 bases left in between. This CDR3 contains 14 residues. The DNA for the CDR3 is TGTGCCAGCAGCCTGGAGCCTGGGAATAATGAGCAGTTCTTC. Protein product: CASSLEPGNNEQFF.

The rearrangement joins TRBV11-3 to TRBJ2-7; TRBD2 matches at 8 bases. The V gene's germline CDR1 is SGHNT and CDR2 YENEEA. J was trimmed by 0 bases and V by 2 bases; bases with no gene match: 0. This CDR3 is built from 14 residues. The CDR3, as DNA: TGTGCCAGCAGCTTAAGCGGGAGCTCCTACGAGCAGTACTTC. Protein product: CASSLSGSSYEQYF.

This clone appeared a few times. The genes are TRBV29-1 and TRBJ2-1; either TRBD1 or TRBD2 may fit D (5 bases each). V shed 3 bases and J shed 0 bases, with 9 bases lying between them. This CDR3 spans 14 amino acids. Germline lookup yields CDR1 SQVTM and CDR2 ANQGSEA. CDR3: CSVEGTASYNEQFF. CDR3 in DNA: TGCAGCGTTGAGGGGACGGCCTCCTACAATGAGCAGTTCTTC.

The chain combines TRBV7-8 with TRBJ2-3; D not certain. CDR3 size: 15 residues. The germline CDR1 and CDR2 sequences are SGHVS and FQNEAQ. The V and J ends lost 1 base and 9 bases respectively, with 17 bases between them. The CDR3: CASSLENMAARTQYF. The CDR3 nucleotides are TGTGCCAGCAGCTTAGAGAACATGGCGGCTCGAACGCAGTATTTT.

This clone was observed a single time. The chain joins TRBV29-1 to TRBJ2-1; D is perhaps TRBD1 (5 bases). Looked up from germline, CDR1 is SQVTM and CDR2 is ANQGSEA. Trimming pared 2 bases from V and 0 bases from J, leaving 8 bases between. The CDR3 consists of 14 residues. Here the CDR3 DNA reads TGCAGCGTTGAATCCAGGGACTCCTACAATGAGCAGTTCTTC. Translated, it gives CSVESRDSYNEQFF.

The CDR3 DNA reads as TGTGCCAGCAGGCGACTAGCGGGAAACGAGCAGTACTTC. Its translation is CASRRLAGNEQYF. V gene TRBV27 combines with J gene TRBJ2-7; 11 bases agree with TRBD2. V shed 6 bases, J shed 5 bases, and the junction held 3 bases outside the gene matches. Germline CDR1 is MNHEY and CDR2 is SMNVEV (reference sequence). The CDR3 runs 13 residues.

The chain combines TRBV10-3 with TRBJ2-1; 7 nucleotides line up with TRBD2. CDR3 size: 16 residues. Germline V gives CDR1 ENHRY, CDR2 SYGVKD. The V and J ends lost 8 bases and 5 bases, in that order; junction bases with no gene match: 15. The CDR3, as DNA: TGTGCCATCGGAGACCTAGCGGCTCTTTTTAACAATGAGCAGTTCTTC. It encodes CAIGDLAALFNNEQFF.

This chain uses TRBV9 with TRBJ2-3; D uncertain. Trimming pared 9 bases from V and 2 bases from J, leaving 13 bases between. Germline-derived CDR1 and CDR2 are SGDLS and YYNGEE. This CDR3 comprises 13 residues. The CDR3 nucleotides are TGTGCCACCAACGCCGTTCCCACAGATACGCAGTATTTT. Translation gives CATNAVPTDTQYF.

The chain has TRBV6-5 and TRBJ2-2; 9 bases align to TRBD1. The germline V gene has CDR1 MNHEY and CDR2 SVGAGI. CDR3 length equals 15 residues. V lost 6 bases and J lost 5; bases outside the gene matches: 7. CDR3 nucleotides: TGTGCCAGCAGGAAACAGGGGGCTTTAACCGGGGAGCTGTTTTTT. Translating gives CASRKQGALTGELFF.

The count of this clone is one. V and J are TRBV5-1 and TRBJ1-2; D uncertain. Germline loops: CDR1 SGHRS, CDR2 YFSETQ. The CDR3 runs to 14 residues. V lost 0 bases and J lost 1, with 7 bases in between. CDR3 in amino acids: CASSLDGVNYGYTF. CDR3 DNA: TGCGCCAGCAGCTTGGATGGGGTTAACTATGGCTACACCTTC.